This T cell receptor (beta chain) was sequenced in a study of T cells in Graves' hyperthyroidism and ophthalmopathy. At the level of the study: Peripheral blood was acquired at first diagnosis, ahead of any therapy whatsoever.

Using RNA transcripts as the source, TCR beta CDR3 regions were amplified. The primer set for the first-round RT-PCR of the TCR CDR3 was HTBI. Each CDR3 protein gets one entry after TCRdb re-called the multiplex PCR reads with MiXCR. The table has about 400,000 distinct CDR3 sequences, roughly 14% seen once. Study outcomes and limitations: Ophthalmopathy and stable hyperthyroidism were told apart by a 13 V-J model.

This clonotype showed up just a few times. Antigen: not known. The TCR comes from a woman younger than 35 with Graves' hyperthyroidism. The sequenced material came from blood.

The CDR3 sequence is CASSSLRGLETQYF. DNA for the CDR3: TGCGCCAGCAGCTCCCTTCGGGGGTTGGAGACCCAGTACTTC. The chain couples TRBV5-1 to TRBJ2-5; maybe TRBD2 (6 bases). V was pared by 3 bases and J by 5 bases, with 14 bases between. Germline loops: CDR1 SGHRS, CDR2 YFSETQ. The CDR3 contains 14 residues.